Listed here are 3 T cell receptor beta chains from one sample, sequenced in a study of OX40 agonist ivuxolimab in advanced cancers. Only in-frame clones appear in the TCRdb table, and some are missing; sequencing was by immunoSEQ multiplex PCR. The sample lists tens of thousands of clones, about 90% occurring once. The source was CD4+ or CD8+ T cells sorted from blood, collected in a trial of the OX40 agonist ivuxolimab. These receptors were taken from an adult with an advanced solid tumor such as melanoma, head and neck, liver or kidney cancer.

The J gene is TRBJ1-1, the V gene TRBV9; 9 nucleotides match TRBD1. The germline CDR1 and CDR2 sequences are SGDLS and YYNGEE. The CDR3 length is 15 residues. J lost 1 base, V lost 3 bases, and 4 bases had no gene match. Here the CDR3 reads CASSARTGANTEAFF. Written as DNA, the CDR3 is TGTGCCAGCAGCGCCCGGACAGGGGCGAACACTGAAGCTTTCTTT.

The chain couples TRBV18 to TRBJ1-1; perhaps TRBD1 as D (5 bases). The V gene's germline CDR1 is KGHSH and CDR2 LQKENI. The CDR3 spans 13 residues. Between the trimmed V and J ends, which lost 2 bases and 10 bases, there was a span of 14 bases. This chain's CDR3 is CASSPGAQRVAFF. The DNA of the CDR3 is TGTGCCAGCTCACCAGGGGCGCAAAGGGTAGCTTTCTTT. The entire variable domain, with the rest obtained from reference TRBV18 and TRBJ1-1, is as follows: NAGVMQNPRHLVRRRGQEARLRCSPMKGHSHVYWYRQLPEEGLKFMVYLQKENIIDESGMPKERFSAEFPKEGPSILRIQQVVRGDSAAYFCASSPGAQRVAFFGQGTRLTVV.

The chain employs TRBV14 and TRBJ2-7; D unclear. Between the trimmed V and J ends, which lost 0 bases and 7 bases, there was a span of 13 bases. The CDR3 length is 14 residues. CDR1 and CDR2 (germline): SGHDN, FVKESK. The CDR3 DNA reads as TGTGCCAGCAGCCAAGATCTTCCTCCTCAAGAGCAGTACTTC. Residues: CASSQDLPPQEQYF.